The 5 T cell receptor beta chains presented below share a single source sample, sequenced in a study of STAT5B mutations in CD4+ large granular lymphocyte leukemia (dated by TCRdb to between 2021 and 2024). The library relied on the immunoSEQ multiplex PCR assay. This is the immuneACCESS table as TCRdb keeps it, with only in-frame sequences that have V and J called. A part of the clones is gone; compared with another copy, unresolved V genes explain less than half, and the rest is unexplained. A total of 37,000 or so clones appear in this sample, nearly 90% of them only once. 3.4% of the sample is held by the ten biggest clonotypes. The specimen sequenced was CD4+ T cells from blood buffy coats. These TCRs come from a human donor in good health.

V and J are TRBV5-4 and TRBJ1-1; D gene unclear. The CDR3 covers 11 residues. Deletions cut 0 bases from V and 3 bases from J, with 0 bases between. Germline CDR1 reads SGHNT; CDR2 reads YYREEE (reference sequence). The CDR3 sequence is CASSLDTEAFF. The CDR3 DNA reads as TGTGCCAGCAGCTTGGACACTGAAGCTTTCTTT.

Only one count was recorded for this clone. The V gene is TRBV5-8, the J gene TRBJ2-2; D may match TRBD1 or TRBD2 (5 bases each). Germline loops: CDR1 SGHTS, CDR2 YDEGEE. The CDR3 length is 15 residues. Trimming took 4 bases from V and 5 from J, leaving 15 bases between them. CDR3 in DNA: TGTGCCAGCAGCATATGGGGACGGAGAACCGGGGAGCTGTTTTTT. Amino acids: CASSIWGRRTGELFF.

V and J are TRBV5-5 and TRBJ1-2; D possibly corresponds to TRBD1 (6 bases). CDR3 length equals 15 residues. The germline V gene has CDR1 SGHKS and CDR2 YYEKEE (reference sequence). Trimming pared 3 bases from V and 2 bases from J, leaving 14 bases between. The CDR3 nucleotides are TGTGCCAGCAGCTCACTTGGGGGGCGCAACTATGGCTACACCTTC. Amino acid sequence: CASSSLGGRNYGYTF. Together with reference TRBV5-5 and TRBJ1-2, the CDR3 gives the full variable domain: DAGVTQSPTHLIKTRGQQVTLRCSPISGHKSVSWYQQVLGQGPQFIFQYYEKEERGRGNFPDRFSARQFPNYSSELNVNALLLGDSALYLCASSSLGGRNYGYTFGSGTRLTVV.

The V and J genes are TRBV6-1 and TRBJ2-3; D is tentatively TRBD1 or TRBD2 (6 bases each). This CDR3 is 14 amino acids long. V lost 8 bases and J 3 bases, leaving 15 bases between the germline ends. Looked up from germline, CDR1 is MNHNS and CDR2 is SASEGT. The CDR3 here is CASSGGGGTDTQYF. The CDR3 DNA follows: TGTGCCAGCTCCGGAGGGGGTGGGACAGATACGCAGTATTTT.

The chain uses TRBV11-3 and TRBJ2-3; 8 nucleotides align to TRBD2. The CDR3 is 13 amino acids. The J segment lost 5 bases and the V segment lost 5 bases, leaving 3 bases of the junction unmatched. Germline V gene lookup returns CDR1 SGHNT and CDR2 YENEEA. The CDR3 sequence is CASSRGGRDTQYF. CDR3 sequence (DNA): TGTGCCAGCAGCCGGGGGGGTAGAGATACGCAGTATTTT.